This record concerns one TCR beta chain sequence. Original methodology: For nucleated cells, counts were estimated from reference gene primer amplification. Clones were read by immunoSEQ multiplex PCR, and TCRdb kept only the in-frame ones, dropping some. The D gene and trimming were derived from the DNA, and the V and J assignments and clone size from that table. Here the sample spans 53,000 or so clones, around 76% being singletons. This sample was included in a study of blood T cell repertoires in COVID-19. Study-level background: Spain, Italy and the United States supplied samples that represented acute and convalescent COVID-19. PBMCs, B-cell-depleted T cells, or T cells were the source of the cDNA or gDNA that made up the material.

V lost 0 bases and J 10 bases, leaving 11 bases between the germline ends. The CDR3 has 13 residues. The germline CDR1 and CDR2 sequences are SGHAT and FQNNGV. This TCR was recovered from a man aged 45-65 years with active or convalescent COVID-19. The chain joins TRBV11-2 to TRBJ2-3, with D tentatively TRBD1 (5 bases). What was sequenced was peripheral blood. This chain's CDR3 is CASSLDRAPSQYF. DNA for the CDR3: TGTGCCAGCAGCTTAGACAGGGCCCCTTCGCAGTATTTT.